Listed here are 14 T cell receptor beta chains from one sample, sequenced in a study of blood T cell repertoires in COVID-19. Clones were read by immunoSEQ multiplex PCR, and TCRdb kept only the in-frame ones, dropping some. The sample includes about 110,000 clones, roughly 84% of them seen just once. Sequenced material: peripheral blood. These receptors were collected from a woman aged 40 to 50 with acute or convalescent COVID-19.

There are a few counts of this clone. This chain joins TRBV3-1 (or the pseudogene TRBV3-2) and TRBJ2-5, with a tentative D call TRBD1 (6 bases). The CDR3 is made up of 15 amino acids. Trimming took off 4 bases at V and 4 bases at J, with 16 bases between the two ends. Per the germline V gene, CDR1 is LGHDT and CDR2 is YNNKEL (reference sequence). This CDR3 reads CASSPPSGRGETQYF. The CDR3 DNA follows: TGTGCCAGCAGCCCCCCCTCGGGCAGGGGAGAGACCCAGTACTTC.

This clone was picked up one time. V is TRBV7-3 and J is TRBJ2-5; 7 bases line up with TRBD2. The CDR3 runs to 13 residues. Germline trimming cut 5 bases from V and 2 bases from J; bases unmatched to any gene: 2. CDR1 is SGHTA and CDR2 is FQGTGA in the germline V gene. The chain's CDR3 is CASSSSGQETQYF. The CDR3 DNA reads TGTGCCAGCAGCAGTAGCGGGCAAGAGACCCAGTACTTC.

This rearrangement joins TRBV9 to TRBJ2-3; 11 bases match TRBD2. The CDR3 runs 16 residues. J was trimmed by 1 base and V by 3 bases; bases with no gene match: 4. Germline CDR1 and CDR2: SGDLS and YYNGEE. CDR3 nucleotides: TGTGCCAGCAGCGCTGTACTAGCGGGGGGCACAGATACGCAGTATTTT. Its translation: CASSAVLAGGTDTQYF.

The rearrangement joins TRBV29-1 to TRBJ2-3; a weak D match, TRBD1 (5 bases). CDR3 size: 15 residues. Trimming pared 3 bases from V and 6 bases from J, leaving 19 bases between. Germline CDR1 SQVTM, CDR2 ANQGSEA. CDR3 amino acids: CSVDRPGPDMDTQYF. In DNA form, the CDR3 reads TGCAGCGTTGATCGGCCAGGGCCGGACATGGATACGCAGTATTTT.

J is TRBJ1-5 and V is TRBV5-1; 7 nucleotides align to TRBD1. The germline CDR1 and CDR2 sequences are SGHRS and YFSETQ. This CDR3 region has 14 residues. V lost 0 bases to trimming and J lost 6 bases; unmatched junction nucleotides: 3. The CDR3 DNA sequence: TGCGCCAGCAGCTTGGTCCAGGGGGGTCAGCCCCAGCATTTT. Protein product: CASSLVQGGQPQHF.

The V gene is TRBV30, the J gene TRBJ1-1; 9 bases fit TRBD1. The CDR3 spans 15 residues. Looked up from germline, CDR1 is GTSNPN and CDR2 is SVGIG (reference sequence). V shed 0 bases and J 0 bases; nucleotides not matched to a gene: 2. CDR3 region: CAWSVQGALNTEAFF. In DNA, the CDR3 is TGTGCCTGGAGTGTACAGGGGGCTTTGAACACTGAAGCTTTCTTT.

In its sample, this clone was seen once. J is TRBJ1-1 and V is TRBV5-1; D uncertain. CDR1 is SGHRS, CDR2 YFSETQ, per germline. This CDR3 has 18 residues. V was shortened by 4 bases and J by 1 base, with 23 bases between the two germline ends. The CDR3: CASSPNLGRSVTNTEAFF. CDR3 DNA: TGCGCCAGCAGCCCTAACCTGGGGAGGTCTGTAACGAACACTGAAGCTTTCTTT.

The CDR3 spells CASSLRTGSNEKLFF. The CDR3 nucleotides are TGCGCCAGCAGCTTAAGGACAGGAAGTAATGAAAAACTGTTTTTT. The genes are TRBV5-1 and TRBJ1-4; 7 positions match TRBD1. This CDR3 region has 15 residues. Per germline, CDR1 SGHRS and CDR2 YFSETQ. Trimming at V came to 2 bases and at J to 4 bases, leaving 5 bases not matched to a gene.

As to this clone: The same CDR3 can be traced to other DNA sequences in this sample. The J gene is TRBJ2-7, the V gene TRBV27; 8 nucleotides line up with TRBD2. Germline CDR1 reads MNHEY; CDR2 reads SMNVEV (reference sequence). The V gene end was trimmed by 2 bases and the J gene end by 3 bases; junction bases not matched to a gene: 3. The CDR3 contains 14 residues. Here the CDR3 DNA reads TGTGCCAGCAGTTTACGGGGGGGTTACTACGAGCAGTACTTC. Protein: CASSLRGGYYEQYF.

The chain is built from TRBV4-2 and TRBJ2-1; 7 nucleotides align to TRBD2. The germline CDR1 and CDR2 sequences are LGHNA and YNFKEQ. J was trimmed by 9 bases and V by 4 bases; bases with no gene match: 9. This CDR3 contains 14 residues. The CDR3 region is CASSPTSGEGEQFF. The CDR3 DNA sequence: TGTGCCAGCAGCCCCACTTCGGGGGAGGGTGAGCAGTTCTTC.

V is TRBV27 and J is TRBJ2-2; 12 bases match TRBD2. Per the germline V gene, CDR1 is MNHEY and CDR2 is SMNVEV (reference sequence). CDR3 length: 16 residues. The V gene end was trimmed by 5 bases and the J gene end by 2 bases; junction bases not matched to a gene: 3. CDR3 region: CASSTGLAGNTGELFF. As DNA, the CDR3 is TGTGCCAGCAGTACCGGACTAGCGGGAAACACCGGGGAGCTGTTTTTT.

The chain couples TRBV19 to TRBJ1-4, with D perhaps matching TRBD1 (6 bases). This CDR3 is built from 14 residues. Germline CDR1 LNHDA, CDR2 SQIVND (reference sequence). The V gene lost 6 bases and the J gene lost 5 bases, with 13 bases spanning the gap. CDR3 nucleotides: TGTGCCAGTAGACTGACAGGTGGGAATGAAAAACTGTTTTTT. It is translated as CASRLTGGNEKLFF. Full variable domain (outside the CDR3, taken from reference TRBV19 and TRBJ1-4): DGGITQSPKYLFRKEGQNVTLSCEQNLNHDAMYWYRQDPGQGLRLIYYSQIVNDFQKGDIAEGYSVSREKKESFPLTVTSAQKNPTAFYLCASRLTGGNEKLFFGSGTQLSVL.

The rearrangement uses TRBV30 and TRBJ1-1; the D gene is possibly TRBD1 (6 bases). The CDR3 runs 13 residues. Trimming removed 5 bases at V and 1 base at J, with 11 bases between. The germline gives CDR1 GTSNPN, CDR2 SVGIG (reference sequence). CDR3 sequence: CAWVGQTNTEAFF. CDR3 bases: TGTGCCTGGGTCGGACAGACGAACACTGAAGCTTTCTTT.

On this clone itself: Because the CDR3 is missing its conserved closing phenylalanine or tryptophan, this is likely a read error. The DNA is left out, because the CDR3 cannot be placed on it with certainty; the CDR3 is given as TCRdb lists it. The chain has TRBV19 and TRBJ2-3; the table's D call, TRBD1, has no DNA check behind it. The CDR3 is 12 residues long, ends included. CDR1 LNHDA and CDR2 SQIVND come from the germline V gene (reference sequence). The CDR3 reads CASSIGAGPQAL.